This T cell receptor beta chain was recovered during a study of siplizumab effects on memory and regulatory T cells. The study's findings and limits: No functional test confirmed suppression by proliferating siplizumab-culture Tregs. Siplizumab, the agent tested, significantly reduced alloreactive sequences traceable to unstimulated CD4+ memory cells.

Each sample contributed 96,000 or so TCR templates to the assay. This table comes from immunoSEQ multiplex PCR, and its TCRdb copy is limited to in-frame clones, with some not included. The table has under 140,000 clones, around 90% seen once. Regarding this clone: The antigen is unknown.

V lost 4 bases and J lost 7, with 11 bases in between. Germline values: CDR1 SNHLY, CDR2 FYNNEI. This CDR3 has 13 residues. Sequenced: CD4+ T cells sorted from blood. This TCR derives from a human donor in good health. The chain has TRBV2 and TRBJ2-4; possibly TRBD1 for D (6 bases). The CDR3, as DNA: TGTGCCAGCAGTGGTTCACAGGGTAACATTCAGTACTTC. Its translation: CASSGSQGNIQYF.